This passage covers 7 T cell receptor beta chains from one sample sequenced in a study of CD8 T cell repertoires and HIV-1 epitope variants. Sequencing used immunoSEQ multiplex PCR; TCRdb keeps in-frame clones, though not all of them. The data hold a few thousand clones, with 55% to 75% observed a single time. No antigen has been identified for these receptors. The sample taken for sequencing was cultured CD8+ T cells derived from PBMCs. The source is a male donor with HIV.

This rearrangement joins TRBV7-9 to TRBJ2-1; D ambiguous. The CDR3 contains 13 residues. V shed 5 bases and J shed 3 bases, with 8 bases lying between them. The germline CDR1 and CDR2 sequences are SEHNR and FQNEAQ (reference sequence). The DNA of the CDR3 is TGTGCCAGCAGCATCGGCGTCTACAATGAGCAGTTCTTC. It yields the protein CASSIGVYNEQFF.

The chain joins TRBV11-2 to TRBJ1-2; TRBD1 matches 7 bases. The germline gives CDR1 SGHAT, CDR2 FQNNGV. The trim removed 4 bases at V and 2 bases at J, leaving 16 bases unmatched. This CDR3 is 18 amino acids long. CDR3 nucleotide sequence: TGTGCCAGCAGCTCTACTTTTGGGACAGCCTTTCTAAACTATGGCTACACCTTC. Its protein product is CASSSTFGTAFLNYGYTF.

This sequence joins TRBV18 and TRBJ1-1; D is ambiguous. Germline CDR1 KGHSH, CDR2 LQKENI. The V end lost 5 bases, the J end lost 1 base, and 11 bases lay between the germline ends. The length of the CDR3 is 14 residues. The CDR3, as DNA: TGTGCCAGCTCATCAGGAGTTCCGAACACTGAAGCTTTCTTT. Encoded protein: CASSSGVPNTEAFF. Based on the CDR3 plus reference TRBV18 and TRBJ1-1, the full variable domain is NAGVMQNPRHLVRRRGQEARLRCSPMKGHSHVYWYRQLPEEGLKFMVYLQKENIIDESGMPKERFSAEFPKEGPSILRIQQVVRGDSAAYFCASSSGVPNTEAFFGQGTRLTVV.

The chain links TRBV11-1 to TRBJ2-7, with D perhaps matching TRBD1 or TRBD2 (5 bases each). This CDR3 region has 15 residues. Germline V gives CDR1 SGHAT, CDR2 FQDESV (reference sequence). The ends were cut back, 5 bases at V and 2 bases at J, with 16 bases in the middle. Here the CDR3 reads CASSPRDGSPYEQYF. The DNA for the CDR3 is TGTGCCAGCAGCCCACGGGACGGATCCCCCTACGAGCAGTACTTC.

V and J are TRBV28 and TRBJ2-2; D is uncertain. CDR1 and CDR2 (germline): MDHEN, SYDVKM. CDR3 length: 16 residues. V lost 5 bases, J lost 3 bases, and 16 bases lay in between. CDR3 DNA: TGTGCCAGCAGTCTACTTTCCCCCGCTGACACCGGGGAGCTGTTTTTT. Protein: CASSLLSPADTGELFF.

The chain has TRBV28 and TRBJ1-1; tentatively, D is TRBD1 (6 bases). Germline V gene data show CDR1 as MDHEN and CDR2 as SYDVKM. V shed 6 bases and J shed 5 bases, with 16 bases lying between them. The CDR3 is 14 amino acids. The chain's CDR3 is CASRDMRGGTEAFF. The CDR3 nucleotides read TGTGCCAGCAGAGATATGAGGGGGGGGACTGAAGCTTTCTTT.

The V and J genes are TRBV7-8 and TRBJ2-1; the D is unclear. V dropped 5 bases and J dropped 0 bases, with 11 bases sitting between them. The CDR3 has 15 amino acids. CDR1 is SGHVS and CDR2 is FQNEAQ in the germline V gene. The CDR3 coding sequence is TGTGCCAGCAGCCCTGGGTTGGCCTCCTACAATGAGCAGTTCTTC. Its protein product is CASSPGLASYNEQFF.